This is a list of T cell receptor beta chains from one sample in a study of beta chain features in type 1 diabetes. The data were produced by immunoSEQ multiplex PCR, yet TCRdb's version contains in-frame clones alone and is incomplete. The sample shows about 330,000 clones, about 11% of them seen only once. The sequenced sample consisted of naive CD4+ T cells from blood. These receptors all stem from a woman in her 30s in good health. Both conserved end residues are part of each CDR3. Fields, in order: V gene, clone size, J gene, D gene, CDR3 DNA, CDR3 protein. The D gene is left open where the match is weak. For some rows the clone size is stated as once, few or many, or as a class when expanded; others skip it.

v_gene: TRBV19
abundance: few
j_gene: TRBJ2-5
d_gene: -
CDR3nt: TGTGCCAGTAGTCTCGGGAAAGAGACCCAGTACTTC
CDR3aa: CASSLGKETQYF

v_gene: TRBV4-2
abundance: -
j_gene: TRBJ2-1
d_gene: -
CDR3nt: TGTGCCAGCAGCCAAGACTTCTACAATGAGCAGTTCTTC
CDR3aa: CASSQDFYNEQFF

v_gene: TRBV11-3
abundance: -
j_gene: TRBJ2-3
d_gene: TRBD2
CDR3nt: TGTGCCAGCAGCCCCGGACTAGCGGGCACAGATACGCAGTATTTT
CDR3aa: CASSPGLAGTDTQYF

v_gene: TRBV19
abundance: few
j_gene: TRBJ1-5
d_gene: -
CDR3nt: TGTGCCAGTAGTATTCCTTCAGGATTCAATCAGCCCCAGCATTTT
CDR3aa: CASSIPSGFNQPQHF

v_gene: TRBV25-1
abundance: -
j_gene: TRBJ2-7
d_gene: -
CDR3nt: TGTGCCAGCAGGAGCGGAGGCTCCTACGAGCAGTACTTC
CDR3aa: CASRSGGSYEQYF

v_gene: TRBV15
abundance: few
j_gene: TRBJ2-1
d_gene: -
CDR3nt: TGTGCCACCAGCAGCCCAATAGCGGCGGGCTACAATGAGCAGTTCTTC
CDR3aa: CATSSPIAAGYNEQFF

v_gene: TRBV18
abundance: -
j_gene: TRBJ2-2
d_gene: TRBD1
CDR3nt: TGTGCCAGCTCAGGGACAGCGAACACCGGGGAGCTGTTTTTT
CDR3aa: CASSGTANTGELFF

v_gene: TRBV28
abundance: few
j_gene: TRBJ2-6
d_gene: TRBD1
CDR3nt: TGTGCCAGCAGTCGAGCAGGGGGATCGGGAGGGGCCAACGTCCTGACTTTC
CDR3aa: CASSRAGGSGGANVLTF

v_gene: TRBV5-1
abundance: few
j_gene: TRBJ1-2
d_gene: -
CDR3nt: TGCGCCAGCAGCTTGGCGCAGGGTGGCGGCTACACCTTC
CDR3aa: CASSLAQGGGYTF

v_gene: TRBV30
abundance: -
j_gene: TRBJ2-1
d_gene: -
CDR3nt: TGTGCCTGGAGAGGGGAAATGAATGAGCAGTTCTTC
CDR3aa: CAWRGEMNEQFF

v_gene: TRBV15
abundance: few
j_gene: TRBJ2-5
d_gene: TRBD1
CDR3nt: TGTGCCACCAGCAGAGACAGGGGGCGTGGAGTTGAAGAGACCCAGTACTTC
CDR3aa: CATSRDRGRGVEETQYF

v_gene: TRBV18
abundance: few
j_gene: TRBJ2-6
d_gene: TRBD1
CDR3nt: TGTGCCAGCTCACCCCCGGGACAGGTTCTTGGGGCCAACGTCCTGACTTTC
CDR3aa: CASSPPGQVLGANVLTF

v_gene: TRBV7-2
abundance: -
j_gene: TRBJ2-1
d_gene: TRBD2
CDR3nt: TGTGCCAGCAGCCGTTGGGTGGTAGCGGGAGCGACTTACAATGAGCAGTTCTTC
CDR3aa: CASSRWVVAGATYNEQFF

v_gene: TRBV9
abundance: -
j_gene: TRBJ2-1
d_gene: TRBD2
CDR3nt: TGTGCCAGCAGCGTAACTAGCGGGATCAATGAGCAGTTCTTC
CDR3aa: CASSVTSGINEQFF

v_gene: TRBV7-2
abundance: -
j_gene: TRBJ2-6
d_gene: -
CDR3nt: TGTGCCAGCAGCTTAGGAATCCGGGTTTCAGGGGCCAACGTCCTGACTTTC
CDR3aa: CASSLGIRVSGANVLTF

v_gene: TRBV7-3
abundance: -
j_gene: TRBJ2-6
d_gene: -
CDR3nt: TGTGCCAGCAGCCCACAGGGCGCTGGGGCCAACGTCCTGACTTTC
CDR3aa: CASSPQGAGANVLTF

v_gene: TRBV7-2
abundance: few
j_gene: TRBJ2-7
d_gene: TRBD2
CDR3nt: TGTGCCAGCAGCGCCTTAGCGGGAGGTCGCCTCTACGAGCAGTACTTC
CDR3aa: CASSALAGGRLYEQYF

v_gene: TRBV6-5
abundance: few
j_gene: TRBJ2-7
d_gene: TRBD1
CDR3nt: TGTGCCAGCAGTTACTCGAAATGGACAGGTTCCTACGAGCAGTACTTC
CDR3aa: CASSYSKWTGSYEQYF

v_gene: TRBV13
abundance: -
j_gene: TRBJ2-3
d_gene: TRBD2
CDR3nt: TGTGCCAGCAGCTTAGGCCTAGCGGGACTAGCGGGCACAGATACGCAGTATTTT
CDR3aa: CASSLGLAGLAGTDTQYF

v_gene: TRBV7-9
abundance: -
j_gene: TRBJ2-3
d_gene: TRBD2
CDR3nt: TGTGCCAGCAGCTCTTCACCGGGACTAGCGGCCAAAGATACGCAGTATTTT
CDR3aa: CASSSSPGLAAKDTQYF

v_gene: TRBV29-1
abundance: -
j_gene: TRBJ2-2
d_gene: TRBD2
CDR3nt: TGCAGCGTTGAGGGAGGGGAAGGCGGGGAGCTGTTTTTT
CDR3aa: CSVEGGEGGELFF

v_gene: TRBV6-5
abundance: few
j_gene: TRBJ2-7
d_gene: -
CDR3nt: TGTGCCAGCACCGACAGTTACGAGCAGTACTTC
CDR3aa: CASTDSYEQYF

v_gene: TRBV7-2
abundance: few
j_gene: TRBJ1-1
d_gene: TRBD1
CDR3nt: TGTGCCAGCATCATACTGACAGGGCCTGAAGCTTTCTTT
CDR3aa: CASIILTGPEAFF

v_gene: TRBV25-1
abundance: few
j_gene: TRBJ1-4
d_gene: -
CDR3nt: TGTGCCAGCAGCAGGGCTTACGGGGAAAAACTGTTTTTT
CDR3aa: CASSRAYGEKLFF

v_gene: TRBV28
abundance: few
j_gene: TRBJ2-5
d_gene: TRBD2
CDR3nt: TGTGCCAGCAGTTGGGCGGGAGAGGAGACCCAGTACTTC
CDR3aa: CASSWAGEETQYF

v_gene: TRBV6-1
abundance: -
j_gene: TRBJ2-2
d_gene: TRBD1
CDR3nt: TGTGCCAGCAGCCCTCGGGACAGAAACACCGGGGAGCTGTTTTTT
CDR3aa: CASSPRDRNTGELFF

v_gene: TRBV9
abundance: -
j_gene: TRBJ2-3
d_gene: -
CDR3nt: TGTGCCAGCAGCGTCCTGACGGGGGTCACAGATACGCAGTATTTT
CDR3aa: CASSVLTGVTDTQYF

v_gene: TRBV6-4
abundance: few
j_gene: TRBJ2-7
d_gene: TRBD1
CDR3nt: TGTGCCAGCACCCCCCGGGACAGGGACTCATACGAGCAGTACTTC
CDR3aa: CASTPRDRDSYEQYF

v_gene: TRBV28
abundance: few
j_gene: TRBJ1-5
d_gene: -
CDR3nt: TGTGCCAGTGGGGGGGGCCGGGGCAATCAGCCCCAGCATTTT
CDR3aa: CASGGGRGNQPQHF

v_gene: TRBV30
abundance: -
j_gene: TRBJ2-1
d_gene: -
CDR3nt: TGTGCCTGGACCCCGGGACTCCTTAATTTCAATGAGCAGTTCTTC
CDR3aa: CAWTPGLLNFNEQFF

v_gene: TRBV6-5
abundance: few
j_gene: TRBJ2-7
d_gene: TRBD1
CDR3nt: TGTGCCAGCAACCGGGACAGGGGTACCTACGAGCAGTACTTC
CDR3aa: CASNRDRGTYEQYF